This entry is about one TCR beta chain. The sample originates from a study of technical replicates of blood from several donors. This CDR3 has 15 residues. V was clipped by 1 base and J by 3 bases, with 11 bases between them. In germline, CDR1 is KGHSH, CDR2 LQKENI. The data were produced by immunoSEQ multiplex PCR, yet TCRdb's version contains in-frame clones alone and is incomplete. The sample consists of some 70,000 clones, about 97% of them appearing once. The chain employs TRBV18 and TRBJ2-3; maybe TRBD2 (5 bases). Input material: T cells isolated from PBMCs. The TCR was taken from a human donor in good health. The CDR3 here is CASSPLPGGTDTQYF. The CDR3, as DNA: TGTGCCAGCTCACCACTCCCGGGCGGGACAGATACGCAGTATTTT.